These 16 T cell receptor beta chains originate from one sample sequenced in a study of tumor and adjacent non-tumor tissue in lung cancer. A modified ARM-PCR protocol with three rounds of nested PCR amplified TCRbeta. TCRdb recomputed calls from the multiplex PCR reads with MiXCR, one row per CDR3 protein. The data contain 220,000 or so distinct CDR3 sequences, around 70% of them singletons. RNA was extracted from bulk tissue without any cell sorting. Sequencing was done on a sample of lung tumor tissue. Receptors originate from a man between 60 and 75 years old with non-small cell lung cancer.

Points on this clonotype: The germline gene is not matched at one end of the junction; a read error may be the cause. The rearrangement uses TRBV28 and TRBJ2-5; TRBD1 matches 8 bases. Looked up from germline, CDR1 is MDHEN and CDR2 is SYDVKM. CDR3 length: 15 amino acids. The CDR3 sequence is CVSSLGSQGDETQYF. DNA of the CDR3: TGTGTCAGCAGTCTCGGATCACAGGGGGACGAGACCCAGTACTTC. The full variable domain, in which reference TRBV28 and TRBJ2-5 provide the parts outside the CDR3, is DVKVTQSSRYLVKRTGEKVFLECVQDMDHENMFWYRQDPGLGLRLIYFSYDVKMKEKGDIPEGYSVSREKKERFSLILESASTNQTSMYLCVSSLGSQGDETQYFGPGTRLLVL.

This clonotype occurred a few times. The chain uses TRBV12-3 or TRBV12-4 and TRBJ2-3; no clear D gene. This CDR3 has 14 residues. Between the trimmed V and J ends, which lost 8 bases and 2 bases, there was a span of 14 bases. CDR3 nucleotides: TGTGCCAGCGTCCTTAGCCCATCCACAGATACGCAGTATTTT. Its protein is CASVLSPSTDTQYF.

With respect to this clonotype: A clone one base away is much larger, so this may be a read error. V and J are TRBV29-1 and TRBJ2-7; tentatively, D is TRBD1 or TRBD2 (5 bases each). The CDR3 is 13 amino acids. CDR1 and CDR2 from the germline V gene are SQVTM and ANQGSEA. The CDR3 is CSVDGTAAYKQYF. As DNA, the CDR3 is TGCAGCGTTGACGGGACGGCAGCCTACAAGCAGTACTTC.

This clonotype was counted a few times. The rearrangement links TRBV30 to TRBJ1-2; D remains ambiguous. The CDR3 runs to 11 residues. Germline V gene data show CDR1 as GTSNPN and CDR2 as SVGIG (reference sequence). V lost 2 bases, J lost 4 bases, and 5 bases lay in between. CDR3 sequence: CAWSSSYGYTF. CDR3 nucleotides: TGTGCCTGGAGTAGTTCCTATGGCTACACCTTC.

The chain joins TRBV11-1 to TRBJ2-4; D gene unclear. There are 14 residues in the CDR3. Germline loops: CDR1 SGHAT, CDR2 FQDESV (reference sequence). V shed 1 base and J shed 8 bases, with 12 bases lying between them. CDR3 residues: CASSLGGPDDIQYF. The CDR3 DNA sequence: TGTGCCAGCAGCTTAGGTGGCCCCGATGACATTCAGTACTTC.

About this clonotype: The missing conserved phenylalanine or tryptophan at the end of this CDR3 makes a read error likely. The gene calls are TRBV11-2 and TRBJ2-6; D possibly corresponds to TRBD1 (5 bases). CDR1 is SGHAT and CDR2 is FQNNGV in the germline V gene. The CDR3 runs to 14 residues. The CDR3 DNA sequence: TGTCCCAGTAGTCCTATCTCTGGGGCCAACGACCTGACTTCC. Translation gives CPSSPISGANDLTS.

Points on this clonotype: This may arise from a read error, as a much more abundant clone is one base away. The chain employs TRBV4-2 and TRBJ2-3; D is unclear. The CDR3 contains 15 residues. Germline V gene sequence: CDR1 LGHNA, CDR2 YNFKEQ. The CDR3 bases are TGTGCCGGCAGCGAAGGGCAGGCTAGCACAGATACGCAGTATTTT. The encoded protein is CAGSEGQASTDTQYF.

As for this clonotype: This may be a read error, as it is one base from a much larger clone. V and J are TRBV7-2 and TRBJ2-2; 8 bases map to TRBD1. V lost 5 bases, J lost 3 bases, and 5 bases stayed unmatched. From germline, CDR1 is SGHTA and CDR2 FQGNSA. This CDR3 spans 15 amino acids. CDR3 protein: CASSGRGLYTGELFF. The DNA for the CDR3 is TGTGCCAGCAGCGGCAGGGGGCTCTACACCGGGGAGCTGTTTTTT.

This clonotype was seen many times. This sequence joins TRBV11-3 and TRBJ2-7; the D gene is possibly TRBD2 (6 bases). Germline V gene lookup returns CDR1 SGHNT and CDR2 YENEEA. With 5 bases removed from V and 4 bases from J, the gap between germline ends came to 15 bases. This CDR3 is 14 amino acids long. CDR3 DNA: TGTGCCAGCAGCACCCCGAGGAGGGTTTACGAGCAGTACTTC. Translating it yields CASSTPRRVYEQYF.

This clonotype was seen a handful of times. The conserved phenylalanine or tryptophan normally closing the CDR3 is absent here, so this likely arose from a read error. The V gene is TRBV6-5, the J gene TRBJ1-6; 7 nucleotides line up with TRBD1. Germline CDR1 reads MNHEY; CDR2 reads SVGAGI. The CDR3 has 17 amino acids. V was pared by 2 bases and J by 10 bases, with 14 bases of the junction left unmatched. The CDR3 is CASSYDGTAMGGSPLHL. The DNA for the CDR3 is TGTGCCAGCAGTTACGACGGGACAGCCATGGGGGGCTCACCCCTCCACCTT.

This clonotype has a handful of counts. The chain carries TRBV5-4 and TRBJ1-6; maybe TRBD1 (6 bases). V shed 6 bases and J shed 2 bases, with 12 bases lying between them. The CDR3 sequence is 15 residues long. The germline gives CDR1 SGHNT, CDR2 YYREEE (reference sequence). The CDR3 protein is CASNRGGTYNSPLHF. CDR3 nucleotide sequence: TGTGCCAGCAACCGAGGGGGGACCTATAATTCACCCCTCCACTTT.

A note on this clonotype: With a much larger clone just one base away, this may be a read error. J is TRBJ2-7 and V is TRBV4-2, with a weak D call TRBD1 (6 bases). CDR1 and CDR2 (germline): LGHNA, YNFKEQ. V was trimmed by 0 bases and J by 0 bases, leaving 12 bases between them. This CDR3 region has 16 residues. CDR3: CASSQDQDSNSYEQYF. As DNA, the CDR3 is TGTGCCAGCAGCCAAGATCAGGACAGCAACTCCTACGAGCAGTACTTC.

The J gene is TRBJ2-3, the V gene TRBV20-1, with D uncertain. Looked up from germline, CDR1 is DFQATT and CDR2 is SNEGSKA (reference sequence). This CDR3 comprises 13 residues. Trimming shortened V by 4 bases and J by 10 bases, and 18 bases separated the two germline ends. CDR3 loop: CSAIEAPCEAQYF. Here the CDR3 DNA reads TGCAGTGCTATAGAAGCCCCGTGTGAGGCGCAGTATTTT.

As for this clonotype: A much larger clone lies a single base off, so this may be a read error. This chain links TRBV6-2 or TRBV6-3 with TRBJ1-2, with TRBD1 as a possible D gene (6 bases). V shed 9 bases and J shed 2 bases, with 16 bases lying between them. This CDR3 region has 14 residues. Germline CDR1 is MNHEY and CDR2 is SVGEGT. The CDR3 DNA sequence: TGTGCCAGAAGAGGCACAGGGTCCAACTATGGCTACACCTTC. Amino acids: CARRGTGSNYGYTF.

The table lists this clonotype with a count of one. This chain uses TRBV11-2 with TRBJ2-5, with 8 bases aligning to TRBD2. CDR3 size: 13 residues. The germline gives CDR1 SGHAT, CDR2 FQNNGV. CDR3 sequence reads: CACTQRGLETQYF. As DNA, the CDR3 is TGTGCTTGCACGCAGCGGGGGTTAGAGACCCAGTACTTC.

On this clonotype: One end of the junction does not line up with germline, which may come from a read error. This sequence joins TRBV20-1 and TRBJ2-3; 7 bases are a match to TRBD2. CDR1 and CDR2 from the germline V gene are DFQATT and SNEGSKA (reference sequence). CDR3 size: 14 residues. The CDR3 region has the DNA TGCAGTGCCGCGGGGGTAGCGGACACAAATACGCGGTATTTT. This gives the protein CSAAGVADTNTRYF.